This T cell receptor (beta chain) was identified during a study of Graves' ophthalmopathy and Graves' hyperthyroidism. The hyperthyroidism patients, aged 18 to 65, had been newly diagnosed, with under 2 months' duration. The diagnosis was founded upon clinical symptoms, serum thyroxine, TRAb, thyroid ultrasound and orbital computed tomography. Germline loops: CDR1 DFQATT, CDR2 SNEGSKA (reference sequence). This CDR3 contains 15 residues. The V and J ends lost 6 bases and 0 bases, in that order; junction bases with no gene match: 6. Researchers took RNA transcripts and amplified TCR beta CDR3 regions from them. HTBI primers served in a first-round RT-PCR, which a second-round multiplex PCR followed. Via MiXCR, TCRdb re-called the multiplex PCR reads, giving one row per CDR3 protein. The sample records about 24,000 distinct CDR3 sequences, 45% to 60% being singletons.

The sequence derives from an adult woman with stable Graves' hyperthyroidism. This chain uses TRBV20-1 with TRBJ2-7, with 12 bases fitting TRBD2. The sequenced material came from peripheral blood. CDR3 region: CSAKMTSGSSYEQYF. DNA of the CDR3: TGCAGTGCCAAAATGACTAGCGGGAGCTCCTACGAGCAGTACTTC.